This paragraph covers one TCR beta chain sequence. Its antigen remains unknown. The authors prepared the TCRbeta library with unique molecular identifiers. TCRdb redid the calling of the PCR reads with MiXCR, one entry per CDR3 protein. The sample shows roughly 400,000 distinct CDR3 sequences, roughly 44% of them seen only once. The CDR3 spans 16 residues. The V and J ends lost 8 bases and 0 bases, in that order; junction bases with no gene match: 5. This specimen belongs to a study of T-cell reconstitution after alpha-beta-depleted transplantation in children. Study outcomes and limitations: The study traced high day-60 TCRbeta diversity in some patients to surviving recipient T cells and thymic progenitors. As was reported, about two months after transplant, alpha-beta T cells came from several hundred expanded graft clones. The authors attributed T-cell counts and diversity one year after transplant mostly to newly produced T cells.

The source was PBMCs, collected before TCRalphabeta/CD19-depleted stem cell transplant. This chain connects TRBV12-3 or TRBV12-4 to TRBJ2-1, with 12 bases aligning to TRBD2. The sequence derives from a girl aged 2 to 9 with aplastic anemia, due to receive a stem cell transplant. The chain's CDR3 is CASGGLAGTSYNEQFF. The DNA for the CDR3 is TGTGCCAGCGGTGGACTAGCGGGGACCTCCTACAATGAGCAGTTCTTC.